The rows below give T cell receptor beta chains drawn from one sample of a study of liver allograft versus peripheral blood T cells. MiXCR, run by TCRdb on the reads, gives a single entry per CDR3 protein. The repertoire includes about 15,000 distinct CDR3 sequences, more than 20% of them detected once, and 5.8% sits in the top ten. These receptors were taken from a human patient who had a liver transplant. Some T cells could come from the graft donor. Both conserved end residues are part of each CDR3. Each record gives: clone size, D gene, V gene, J gene, CDR3 length, CDR3 DNA, CDR3 protein. A D gene is named only where the DNA matches it firmly. Not all rows give a size; the values are once, few, many and, for expanded clones, a class.

abundance: NA
d_gene: NA
v_gene: TRBV29-1
j_gene: TRBJ2-5
len: 12
CDR3nt: TGCAGCGCAGGGGCGTTGCAAGAGACCCAGTACTTC
CDR3aa: CSAGALQETQYF

abundance: NA
d_gene: TRBD1
v_gene: TRBV9
j_gene: TRBJ1-4
len: 14
CDR3nt: TGTGCCAGCAGCAAACAGGGGGCCAGTGAAAAACTGTTTTTT
CDR3aa: CASSKQGASEKLFF

abundance: many
d_gene: NA
v_gene: TRBV6-2/TRBV6-3
j_gene: TRBJ1-2
len: 13
CDR3nt: TGTGCCAGCAGTGCAGACAGTACTCGGGGCTACACCTTC
CDR3aa: CASSADSTRGYTF

abundance: many
d_gene: TRBD1
v_gene: TRBV6-2/TRBV6-3
j_gene: TRBJ1-2
len: 12
CDR3nt: TGTGCCAGCAGGGACAGGCCATATGGCTACACCTTC
CDR3aa: CASRDRPYGYTF

abundance: many
d_gene: NA
v_gene: TRBV6-5
j_gene: TRBJ1-1
len: 13
CDR3nt: TGTGCCAGCAGTTACATCGGGAACACTGAAGCTTTCTTT
CDR3aa: CASSYIGNTEAFF

abundance: NA
d_gene: TRBD1
v_gene: TRBV20-1
j_gene: TRBJ1-6
len: 14
CDR3nt: TGCAGTGCTGCCCAAGACAGGGGGAACTCACCCCTCCACTTT
CDR3aa: CSAAQDRGNSPLHF

abundance: many
d_gene: NA
v_gene: TRBV15
j_gene: TRBJ1-2
len: 16
CDR3nt: TGTGCCACCAGCCCAAACTTGGGAGGGGCTATCCATGGCTACACCTTC
CDR3aa: CATSPNLGGAIHGYTF

abundance: NA
d_gene: TRBD1
v_gene: TRBV20-1
j_gene: TRBJ1-2
len: 13
CDR3nt: TGCAGTGCTAGGGGACAGGCGAACTATGGCTACACCTTC
CDR3aa: CSARGQANYGYTF

abundance: NA
d_gene: NA
v_gene: TRBV6-5
j_gene: TRBJ1-1
len: 13
CDR3nt: TGTGCCAGCAGCCTACAGGCGAACACTGAAGCTTTCTTT
CDR3aa: CASSLQANTEAFF

abundance: NA
d_gene: NA
v_gene: TRBV12-3/TRBV12-4
j_gene: TRBJ1-2
len: 15
CDR3nt: TGTGCCAGCAGTTTAAGGGTTGGGGCAGGGTATGGCTACACCTTC
CDR3aa: CASSLRVGAGYGYTF

abundance: many
d_gene: NA
v_gene: TRBV29-1
j_gene: TRBJ2-3
len: 14
CDR3nt: TGCAGCGTTGTGGAGGGATTTGGGGGGGATACGCAGTATTTT
CDR3aa: CSVVEGFGGDTQYF

abundance: medium-sized
d_gene: NA
v_gene: TRBV19
j_gene: TRBJ1-2
len: 12
CDR3nt: TGTGCCAGTAGTAGGTGGGGGCATGGCTACACCTTC
CDR3aa: CASSRWGHGYTF

abundance: medium-sized
d_gene: NA
v_gene: TRBV18
j_gene: TRBJ1-2
len: 15
CDR3nt: TGTGCCAGCTCACTGCGGACGGGTAATAACTATGGCTACACCTTC
CDR3aa: CASSLRTGNNYGYTF

abundance: many
d_gene: TRBD1
v_gene: TRBV29-1
j_gene: TRBJ1-4
len: 14
CDR3nt: TGCAGCGTCGAGGGGGCGAATACTAATGAAAAACTGTTTTTT
CDR3aa: CSVEGANTNEKLFF

abundance: few
d_gene: NA
v_gene: TRBV6-5
j_gene: TRBJ1-3
len: 16
CDR3nt: TGTGCCAGCTCGCCGAGGTCAGGTTACTCTGGAAACACCATATATTTT
CDR3aa: CASSPRSGYSGNTIYF

abundance: medium-sized
d_gene: NA
v_gene: TRBV6-2/TRBV6-3
j_gene: TRBJ1-1
len: 15
CDR3nt: TGTGCCAGCAGTTTCCCACAGGTGGGCAACACTGAAGCTTTCTTT
CDR3aa: CASSFPQVGNTEAFF

abundance: many
d_gene: NA
v_gene: TRBV6-5
j_gene: TRBJ1-5
len: 13
CDR3nt: TGTGCCAGCAGCTCGGATGCTCATCAGCCCCAGCATTTT
CDR3aa: CASSSDAHQPQHF